These 6 T cell receptor beta chains were all obtained from the same sample, sequenced in a study of T-cell reconstitution after alpha-beta-depleted transplantation in children. TCRbeta library construction was performed incorporating unique molecular identifiers. TCRdb used MiXCR to reprocess the PCR reads, holding one entry per CDR3 protein. This sample has hundreds of thousands of distinct CDR3 sequences; around 25% occur once, and the top ten carry about 5%. The sample in question was PBMCs, mostly from graft donor cells, obtained 360 days after TCRalphabeta/CD19-depleted stem cell transplant. Every receptor here comes from a female patient aged 2-10 years who had a stem cell transplant for congenital amegakaryocytic thrombocytopenia, so the T cells may come from the graft donor.

This clonotype appeared a few times. DNA of the CDR3: TGTGCCAGCAGCTTAGGGGGACGGCCAAAAGAGACCCAGTACTTC. Amino acids: CASSLGGRPKETQYF. This rearrangement joins TRBV7-2 to TRBJ2-5; D is perhaps TRBD1 or TRBD2 (5 bases each). Germline V CDR1 and CDR2: SGHTA, FQGNSA. V lost 1 base and J lost 3, with 12 bases in between. The CDR3 loop spans 15 amino acids.

This clonotype was recorded a few times. V usage is TRBV5-5 and J usage is TRBJ2-7, with a weak D call TRBD1 (6 bases). Germline CDR1 SGHKS, CDR2 YYEKEE (reference sequence). Trimming took 2 bases from V and 3 from J, leaving 15 bases between them. The CDR3 contains 15 residues. The DNA of the CDR3 is TGTGCCAGCAGCTTTCAACGGGACAATAACTACGAGCAGTACTTC. Translation gives CASSFQRDNNYEQYF.

Details on this clonotype: A much larger clonotype is one base distant, so this may be a read error. The J gene is TRBJ2-1, the V gene TRBV24-1; D is uncertain. Germline values: CDR1 KGHDR, CDR2 SFDVKD. V was trimmed by 8 bases and J by 8 bases, leaving 12 bases between them. CDR3 length equals 12 residues. The CDR3 DNA reads as TGTGCCACCACTGAAGGTAGGGATGAGCAGTTCTTC. It codes for CATTEGRDEQFF.

This clonotype was recorded only once. The chain carries TRBV4-2 and TRBJ2-5; D ambiguous. The V end was cut by 0 bases, the J end by 4 bases, with 3 bases between. CDR3 size: 12 residues. CDR1 and CDR2 from the germline V gene are LGHNA and YNFKEQ. CDR3 bases: TGTGCCAGCAGCCAAGAGGCAGAGACCCAGTACTTC. This codes for CASSQEAETQYF.

In its sample, this clonotype was seen a few times. J is TRBJ2-2 and V is TRBV12-3 or TRBV12-4; D uncertain. This CDR3 comprises 14 residues. Trimming pared 5 bases from V and 1 base from J, leaving 8 bases between. The CDR3 loop reads CASSTIRNTGELFF. The CDR3 region has the DNA TGTGCCAGCAGTACCATCAGGAACACCGGGGAGCTGTTTTTT.

This chain joins TRBV6-5 and TRBJ1-6; 9 bases align to TRBD1. CDR1 is MNHEY and CDR2 is SVGAGI in the germline V gene. The CDR3 extends over 14 amino acids. J gave up 8 bases and V 3 bases, and 2 bases lay outside the gene matches. The CDR3 region has the DNA TGTGCCAGCAGTTATAGGACAGGGGATTCACCCCTCCACTTT. Translated: CASSYRTGDSPLHF.